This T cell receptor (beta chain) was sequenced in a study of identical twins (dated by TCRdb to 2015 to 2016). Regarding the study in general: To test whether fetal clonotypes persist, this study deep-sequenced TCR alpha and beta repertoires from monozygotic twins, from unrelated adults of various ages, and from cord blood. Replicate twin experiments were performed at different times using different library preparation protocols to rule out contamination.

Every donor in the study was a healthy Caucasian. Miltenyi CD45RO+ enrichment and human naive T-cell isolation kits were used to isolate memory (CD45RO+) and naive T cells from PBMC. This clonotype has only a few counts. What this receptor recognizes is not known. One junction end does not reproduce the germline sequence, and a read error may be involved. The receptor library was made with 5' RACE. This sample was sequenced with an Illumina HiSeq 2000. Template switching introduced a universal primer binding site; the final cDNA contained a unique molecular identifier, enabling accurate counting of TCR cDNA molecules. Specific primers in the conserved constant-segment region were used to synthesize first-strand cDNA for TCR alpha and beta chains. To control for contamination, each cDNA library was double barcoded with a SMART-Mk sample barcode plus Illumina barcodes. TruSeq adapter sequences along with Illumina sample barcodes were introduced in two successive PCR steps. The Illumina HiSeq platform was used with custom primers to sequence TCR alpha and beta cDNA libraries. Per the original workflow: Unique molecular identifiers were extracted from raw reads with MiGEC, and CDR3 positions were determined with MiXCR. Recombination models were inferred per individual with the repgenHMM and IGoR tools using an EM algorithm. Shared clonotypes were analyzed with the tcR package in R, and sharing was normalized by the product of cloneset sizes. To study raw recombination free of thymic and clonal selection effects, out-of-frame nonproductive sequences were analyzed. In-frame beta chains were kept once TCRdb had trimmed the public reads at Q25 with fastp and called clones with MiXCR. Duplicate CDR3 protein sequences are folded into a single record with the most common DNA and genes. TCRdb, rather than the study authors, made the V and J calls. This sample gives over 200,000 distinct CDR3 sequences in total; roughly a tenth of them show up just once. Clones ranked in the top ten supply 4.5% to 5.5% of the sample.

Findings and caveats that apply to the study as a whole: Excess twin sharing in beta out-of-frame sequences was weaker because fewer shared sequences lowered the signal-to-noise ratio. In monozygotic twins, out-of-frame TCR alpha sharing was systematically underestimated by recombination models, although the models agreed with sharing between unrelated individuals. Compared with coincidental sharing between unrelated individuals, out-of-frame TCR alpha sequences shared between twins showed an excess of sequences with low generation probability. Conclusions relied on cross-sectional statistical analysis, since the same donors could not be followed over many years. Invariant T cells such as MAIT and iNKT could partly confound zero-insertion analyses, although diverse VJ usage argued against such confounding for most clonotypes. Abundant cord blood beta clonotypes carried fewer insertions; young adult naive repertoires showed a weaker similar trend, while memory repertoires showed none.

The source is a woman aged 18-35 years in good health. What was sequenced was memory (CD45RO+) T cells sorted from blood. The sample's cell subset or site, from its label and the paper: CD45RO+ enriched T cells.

The DNA sequence is TGTGTCAGCTCACCCGCGCAGGGGTACGAGCAGTACTTC. Its product reads: CVSSPAQGYEQYF. The chain employs TRBV18 and TRBJ2-7; TRBD1 is possibly the D segment (6 matching bases). The CDR1 and CDR2 encoded by the germline V gene are KGHSH and LQKENI. Inclusive of the bounding cysteine and phenylalanine, the CDR3 is 13 residues long. The CDR3 DNA has 39 bases and is translated from base 1.